This T cell receptor (beta chain) was sequenced for a study of T cell responses to AZD1222 COVID-19 vaccine. The study's findings and limits: Per reports, nearly half of all spike-specific TCRs target regions that are unmutated in variants. Across the whole spike, CD4 TCRs peaked at regions 160-218 and 743-854.

The CDR3 runs to 13 residues. Deletions cut 7 bases from V and 5 bases from J, with 15 bases between. In germline, CDR1 is SNHLY, CDR2 FYNNEI. The table came from immunoSEQ multiplex PCR; TCRdb's copy has only in-frame clones and leaves some out. The repertoire holds approximately 140,000 clones, with under 95% as singletons. This clone was recorded once. The antigen is not known. The clonotype was recovered from an adult who received the AZD1222 COVID-19 vaccine. The chain joins TRBV2 to TRBJ2-7; D possibly corresponds to TRBD1 (6 bases). This sample comprised peripheral blood, obtained 28 days after the second AZD1222 dose. For the CDR3, the DNA is TGTGCCAGCACCCCCCGCAGGGGCGACGAGCAGTACTTC. The encoded protein is CASTPRRGDEQYF.